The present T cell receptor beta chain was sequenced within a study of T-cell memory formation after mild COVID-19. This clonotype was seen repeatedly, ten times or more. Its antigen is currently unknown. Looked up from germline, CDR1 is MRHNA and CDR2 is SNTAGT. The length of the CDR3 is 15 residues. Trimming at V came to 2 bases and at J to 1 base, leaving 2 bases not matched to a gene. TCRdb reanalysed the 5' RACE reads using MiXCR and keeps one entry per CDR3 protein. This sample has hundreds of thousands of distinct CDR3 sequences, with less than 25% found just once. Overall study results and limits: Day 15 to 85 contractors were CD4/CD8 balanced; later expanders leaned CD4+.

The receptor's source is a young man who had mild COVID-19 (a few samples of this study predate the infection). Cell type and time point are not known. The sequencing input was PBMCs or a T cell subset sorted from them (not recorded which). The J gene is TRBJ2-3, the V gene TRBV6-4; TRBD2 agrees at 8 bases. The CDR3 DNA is TGTGCCAGCAGTGACGAAGCGGGGGGCACAGATACGCAGTATTTT. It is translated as CASSDEAGGTDTQYF.